This T cell receptor (beta chain) emerged from a study of shared clonotypes between healthy human individuals. Study results and limitations: The genetic and exposure-history diversity represented was limited by few donors.

Regarding this clone: Its antigen is not known.

Sequenced by immunoSEQ multiplex PCR; TCRdb stores in-frame clones only, minus some. The sample yields 2 million to 2.5 million clones, 93% seen once. This CDR3 has 15 amino acids. Trimming cost V 3 bases and J 5 bases; bases outside gene matches: 10. The germline CDR1 and CDR2 sequences are SGDLS and YYNGEE. The source of this sequence is a man aged 18 to 29 in good health. Some clones in this sample may be carry-over from other donors' samples. The chain couples TRBV9 to TRBJ2-7; 8 positions match TRBD1. Sequenced: naive CD4+ T cells from PBMCs. Documented subset: CD45RA+ positively selected. Here the CDR3 reads CASSAEDRAENEQYF. The CDR3 bases are TGTGCCAGCAGCGCAGAGGACAGGGCGGAAAACGAGCAGTACTTC.